The next 22 T cell receptor gamma chains were all read from a single sample in a study of gamma-delta chains in newborns, infants, children. TCRdb used CATT to re-call clones from the reads. There are 3,000 to 4,500 gamma-chain clones in the sample; 61% occur only once, and 17% lies in the top ten. Sample: blood. The receptor set was obtained from a child who was a newborn, infant or young child, either healthy, febrile or measles-vaccinated (not recorded which).

This sequence joins TRGV4 and TRGJ1 or TRGJ2. Because TCRdb records no J gene, it was assigned here through a match of the DNA to germline. V gave up 4 bases and J gave up 9 bases; unmatched junction bases: 9. Germline CDR1 reads EGSTGY; CDR2 reads YDSYTSSV. The CDR3 loop spans 12 amino acids. CDR3 protein: CATWDLPGKKLF. As DNA, the CDR3 is TGTGCCACCTGGGACCTCCCCGGTAAGAAACTCTTT.

The gene calls are TRGV9 and TRGJP. The J gene is not listed in TCRdb, so it was assigned here from a DNA match to germline. V dropped 0 bases and J dropped 11; count of bases not matched to a gene: 10. CDR1 and CDR2 (germline): GITISATS, ISYDGTV (reference sequence). The CDR3 covers 17 residues. CDR3 coding DNA: TGTGCCTTGTGGGAGGTGTTGGATGAGCTGGGCAAAAAAATCAAGGTATTT. Protein product: CALWEVLDELGKKIKVF.

The CDR3 coding sequence is TGTGCCACCTGGGCCCCCGAGGGCGCGGGTGATTGGATCAAGACGTTT. Residues: CATWAPEGAGDWIKTF. This chain joins TRGV8 and TRGJP2. The J gene, missing from TCRdb, was assigned here through DNA to germline matching. The trim removed 5 bases at V and 6 bases at J, leaving 15 bases unmatched. The CDR3 is made up of 16 amino acids. CDR1 is VENAVY, CDR2 YDSYNSRV, per germline.

J gene calling gave no result, while the V gene is TRGV5. Germline assignment: CDR1 VINAFY and CDR2 YDVSNSKD. CDR3 length equals 12 residues. DNA of the CDR3: TGTGCCACCTGGGACATATATTATAAGAAACTATTT. Protein sequence: CATWDIYYKKLF.

As concerns this clone: The junction departs from germline at one end; a sequencing error may be responsible. V usage is TRGV9 and J usage is TRGJ1 or TRGJ2. The J gene, not given by TCRdb, was assigned here from a germline match of the nucleotide sequence. This CDR3 is built from 11 residues. Germline values: CDR1 GITISATS, CDR2 ISYDGTV (reference sequence). The CDR3 loop reads CAWWVDYKKLF. The CDR3 DNA reads TGTGCCTGGTGGGTAGATTATAAGAAACTCTTT.

The J gene is TRGJ1 or TRGJ2, the V gene TRGV3. The J gene was not available in TCRdb and was assigned here by matching the DNA to germline segments. Germline lookup yields CDR1 VTNTFY and CDR2 YDVSTARD (reference sequence). Germline trimming cut 3 bases from V and 4 bases from J; bases unmatched to any gene: 3. This CDR3 region has 12 residues. The CDR3 loop reads CATWDPYYKKLF. The CDR3 coding sequence is TGTGCCACCTGGGACCCCTATTATAAGAAACTCTTT.

This clone was seen only a few times. J is TRGJ1 or TRGJ2 and V is TRGV8. TCRdb carries no J gene annotation; the J gene was assigned here by matching the DNA with germline. This CDR3 is 16 amino acids long. V shed 2 bases and J 0 bases; nucleotides not matched to a gene: 10. Germline values: CDR1 VENAVY, CDR2 YDSYNSRV. CDR3 residues: CATWDTANANYYKKLF. The CDR3 nucleotides read TGTGCCACCTGGGATACCGCCAACGCGAATTATTATAAGAAACTCTTT.

Regarding this clone: Other nucleotide sequences from this sample produce the same CDR3. The CDR3 sequence: CATWDTRGDWIKTF. CDR3 coding DNA: TGTGCCACCTGGGATACGAGGGGTGATTGGATCAAGACGTTT. This sequence joins TRGV8 and TRGJP2. Since TCRdb gives no J gene, matching the DNA to germline was used here to assign it. This CDR3 is built from 14 residues. V was pared by 2 bases and J by 6 bases, with 6 bases of the junction left unmatched. Germline values: CDR1 VENAVY, CDR2 YDSYNSRV.

This chain connects TRGV5 to TRGJ1 or TRGJ2. No J gene is reported in TCRdb; it was inferred here by comparing the DNA with germline. The CDR3 consists of 16 residues. The trim removed 0 bases at V and 0 bases at J, leaving 8 bases unmatched. CDR1 and CDR2 (germline): VINAFY, YDVSNSKD. CDR3 bases: TGTGCCACCTGGGACAGGCCCCCAGAGAATTATTATAAGAAACTCTTT. This gives the protein CATWDRPPENYYKKLF.

The V call is TRGV9, the J call TRGJP. Here the J gene was assigned by germline matching of the DNA, as TCRdb has none. Germline CDR1 and CDR2: GITISATS and ISYDGTV (reference sequence). This CDR3 region has 18 residues. With V trimmed by 1 base and J by 9 bases, 12 bases remained unmatched. DNA for the CDR3: TGTGCCTTGTGGGAGGTTTTAGGTAGGGGGTTGGGCAAAAAAATCAAGGTATTT. Its protein is CALWEVLGRGLGKKIKVF.

This rearrangement joins TRGV9 to TRGJP2. The J gene was missing in TCRdb and was found by matching the end of the DNA to germline. With 3 bases clipped from V and 3 bases from J, the junction kept 7 bases outside the gene matches. CDR3 length equals 15 residues. In germline, CDR1 is GITISATS, CDR2 ISYDGTV (reference sequence). The DNA for the CDR3 is TGTGCCTTGTGGGAGACTATAGGTAGTGATTGGATCAAGACGTTT. Translating gives CALWETIGSDWIKTF.

This clone was seen more than once but under ten times. This likely stems from a read error, as it lies one base from a far larger clone. The rearrangement joins TRGV2 to TRGJ1 or TRGJ2. TCRdb offers no J gene call, so here the DNA was matched to germline to obtain one. The CDR3 consists of 17 residues. Germline CDR1 EGSNGY, CDR2 YDSYNSKV. J lost 3 bases, V lost 0 bases, and 14 bases had no gene match. CDR3 protein: CATWDGPGEGVYYKKLF. In DNA form, the CDR3 reads TGTGCCACCTGGGACGGGCCCGGCGAAGGGGTTTATTATAAGAAACTCTTT.

Concerning this clone itself: This sample includes further DNA sequences coding for the same CDR3. The CDR3 loop is CALWEVQYKKLF. The CDR3 coding sequence is TGTGCCTTGTGGGAGGTGCAGTATAAGAAACTCTTT. The chain is built from TRGV9 and TRGJ1 or TRGJ2. Since TCRdb gives no J gene, matching the DNA to germline was used here to assign it. Germline V CDR1 and CDR2: GITISATS, ISYDGTV (reference sequence). This CDR3 has 12 residues. With V trimmed by 0 bases and J by 7 bases, 3 bases remained unmatched.

This chain joins TRGV9 and TRGJP. TCRdb records no J gene; here it was assigned by comparing the DNA to germline. Trimming took 0 bases from V and 6 from J; bases not matched to a gene: 5. CDR1 and CDR2 from the germline V gene are GITISATS and ISYDGTV (reference sequence). The CDR3 is 17 residues long. CDR3 sequence: CALWEVLPELGKKIKVF. CDR3 bases: TGTGCCTTGTGGGAGGTGCTTCCAGAGTTGGGCAAAAAAATCAAGGTATTT.

Details on this clone: One junction end disagrees with the germline gene, perhaps due to a read error. The gene calls are TRGV2 and TRGJ1 or TRGJ2. TCRdb lists no J gene, so it was determined here by aligning the DNA to germline. CDR3 size: 12 residues. Germline-derived CDR1 and CDR2 are EGSNGY and YDSYNSKV. The CDR3 region has the DNA TGTGCCACCTGGGACGGCACGTATATGAAACTCTTT. This codes for CATWDGTYMKLF.

The rearrangement uses TRGV8 and TRGJ1 or TRGJ2. TCRdb leaves out the J gene; it was filled in here by matching the DNA to germline. The germline gives CDR1 VENAVY, CDR2 YDSYNSRV. The CDR3 loop spans 14 amino acids. J gave up 3 bases and V 1 base, and 6 bases lay outside the gene matches. Written as DNA, the CDR3 is TGTGCCACCTGGGATAGAAAATCTTATTATAAGAAACTCTTT. Its protein is CATWDRKSYYKKLF.

This chain uses TRGV4 with TRGJ1 or TRGJ2. No J gene was available from TCRdb, and it was assigned here by a germline match of the DNA. V gave up 1 base and J gave up 6 bases; unmatched junction bases: 6. The CDR3 has 13 residues. Germline loops: CDR1 EGSTGY, CDR2 YDSYTSSV. The CDR3 sequence: CATWDGVCYKKLF. CDR3 coding DNA: TGTGCCACCTGGGATGGAGTTTGTTATAAGAAACTCTTT.

The J gene is TRGJP, the V gene TRGV9. TCRdb offers no J gene call, so here the DNA was matched to germline to obtain one. The germline gives CDR1 GITISATS, CDR2 ISYDGTV (reference sequence). This CDR3 is built from 17 residues. V was clipped by 0 bases and J by 6 bases; unmatched bases: 5. The CDR3 spells CALWEVQAELGKKIKVF. CDR3 nucleotides: TGTGCCTTGTGGGAGGTGCAGGCAGAGTTGGGCAAAAAAATCAAGGTATTT.

The CDR3 nucleotides are TGTGCCTTGTGGGAGGTGCGTCAACCCCAGGAGTTGGGCAAAAAAATCAAGGTATTT. Translation: CALWEVRQPQELGKKIKVF. V gene TRGV9 combines with J gene TRGJP. The J gene was missing in TCRdb and was found by matching the end of the DNA to germline. Germline V gene data show CDR1 as GITISATS and CDR2 as ISYDGTV (reference sequence). Trimming cost V 0 bases and J 7 bases; bases outside gene matches: 12. The CDR3 loop spans 19 amino acids.

This clone was recorded only once. J is TRGJ1 or TRGJ2 and V is TRGV2. In the absence of a J gene in TCRdb, the DNA was matched to germline to assign it here. This CDR3 is 11 amino acids long. The germline CDR1 and CDR2 sequences are EGSNGY and YDSYNSKV. V dropped 0 bases and J dropped 12; count of bases not matched to a gene: 5. The CDR3: CATWDGPVKLF. In DNA form, the CDR3 reads TGTGCCACCTGGGACGGGCCAGTGAAACTCTTT.

This clone was recorded a few times. The chain carries TRGV9 and TRGJ1 or TRGJ2. Here the J gene was assigned by germline matching of the DNA, as TCRdb has none. The V gene end was trimmed by 2 bases and the J gene end by 9 bases; junction bases not matched to a gene: 7. CDR1 and CDR2 from the germline V gene are GITISATS and ISYDGTV (reference sequence). This CDR3 spans 12 amino acids. The CDR3 sequence: CALWEAVPKKLF. In nucleotides, the CDR3 is TGTGCCTTGTGGGAGGCCGTACCTAAGAAACTCTTT.

With regard to this clone: One end of the junction is discordant with germline, which a read error may explain. The chain has TRGV9 and TRGJP. The J gene, missing from TCRdb, was assigned here through DNA to germline matching. The CDR3 is 15 residues long. Germline CDR1 reads GITISATS; CDR2 reads ISYDGTV (reference sequence). The CDR3 nucleotides are TGTACCTTGTGGGAGAGAGAGTTGGGCAAAAAAATCAAGGTATTT. This sequence encodes CTLWERELGKKIKVF.